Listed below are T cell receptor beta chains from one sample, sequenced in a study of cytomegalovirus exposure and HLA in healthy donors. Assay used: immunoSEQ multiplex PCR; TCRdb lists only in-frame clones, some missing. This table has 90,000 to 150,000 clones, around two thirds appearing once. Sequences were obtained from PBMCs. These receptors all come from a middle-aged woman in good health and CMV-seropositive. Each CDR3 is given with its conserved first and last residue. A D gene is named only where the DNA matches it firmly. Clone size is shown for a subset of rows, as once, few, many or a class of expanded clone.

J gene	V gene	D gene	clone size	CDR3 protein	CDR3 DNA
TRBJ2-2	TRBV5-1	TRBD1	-	CASSRLRDRASNTGELFF	TGCGCCAGCAGCCGTCTTCGGGACAGGGCCTCGAACACCGGGGAGCTGTTTTTT
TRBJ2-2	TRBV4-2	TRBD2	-	CASSQDPAGGPNTGELFF	TGTGCCAGCAGCCAAGATCCAGCGGGGGGCCCGAACACCGGGGAGCTGTTTTTT
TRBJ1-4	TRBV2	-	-	CASSPDREDEKLFF	TGTGCCAGCAGCCCAGACAGAGAGGATGAAAAACTGTTTTTT
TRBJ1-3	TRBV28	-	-	CASSGDSGNTIYF	TGTGCCAGCAGTGGAGACTCTGGAAACACCATATATTTT
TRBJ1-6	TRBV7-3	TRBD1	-	CASSLDRADSPLHF	TGTGCCAGCAGCTTAGACAGGGCTGATTCACCCCTCCACTTT
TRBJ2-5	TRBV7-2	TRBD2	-	CASSLSGGQETQYF	TGTGCCAGCAGTCTTAGCGGGGGGCAAGAGACCCAGTACTTC
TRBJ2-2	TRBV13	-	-	CASSAGTSGELFF	TGTGCCAGCAGCGCCGGGACATCCGGGGAGCTGTTTTTT
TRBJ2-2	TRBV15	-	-	CATSRGRDMWTGELFF	TGTGCCACCAGCAGGGGCCGGGACATGTGGACCGGGGAGCTGTTTTTT
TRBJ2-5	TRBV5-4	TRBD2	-	CASSETSGVHETQYF	TGTGCCAGCAGCGAGACTAGCGGGGTGCACGAGACCCAGTACTTC
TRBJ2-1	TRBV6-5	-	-	CASRNQGSGEQFF	TGTGCCAGCAGGAACCAGGGATCGGGTGAGCAGTTCTTC
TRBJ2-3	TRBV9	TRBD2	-	CASSGRGGGADTQYF	TGTGCCAGCAGCGGAAGAGGCGGGGGGGCAGATACGCAGTATTTT
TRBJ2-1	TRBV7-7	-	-	CASSLGRGDEQFF	TGTGCCAGCAGCTTAGGGCGGGGCGATGAGCAGTTCTTC
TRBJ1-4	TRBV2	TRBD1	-	CASSTDRAIDEKLFF	TGTGCCAGCAGTACTGACAGGGCGATCGATGAAAAACTGTTTTTT
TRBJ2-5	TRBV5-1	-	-	CASSLDTGPQETQYF	TGCGCCAGCAGCTTGGATACAGGTCCCCAAGAGACCCAGTACTTC
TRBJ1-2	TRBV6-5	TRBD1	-	CASSYDRTGGYGYTF	TGTGCCAGCAGTTACGACCGGACAGGGGGCTATGGCTACACCTTC
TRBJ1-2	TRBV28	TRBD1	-	CASQGVYGYTF	TGTGCCAGCCAGGGGGTCTATGGCTACACCTTC
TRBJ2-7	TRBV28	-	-	CASSPTGISYEQYF	TGTGCCAGCAGTCCCACAGGGATCTCCTACGAGCAGTACTTC
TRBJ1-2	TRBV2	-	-	CATSAGGLRDYGYTF	TGTGCCACCTCCGCGGGGGGGCTTCGCGACTATGGCTACACCTTC
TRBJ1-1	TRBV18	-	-	CASSPSGASEAFF	TGTGCCAGCTCACCTAGCGGGGCCTCTGAAGCTTTCTTT
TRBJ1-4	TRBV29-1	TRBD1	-	CSVGDRGRIKLFF	TGCAGCGTTGGGGACAGGGGGCGGATAAAACTGTTTTTT
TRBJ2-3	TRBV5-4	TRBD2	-	CASSPTSGGETDTQYF	TGTGCCAGCAGCCCGACTAGCGGGGGAGAAACAGATACGCAGTATTTT
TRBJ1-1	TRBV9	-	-	CASSVAGAGREAFF	TGTGCCAGCAGCGTCGCAGGGGCAGGGCGGGAAGCTTTCTTT
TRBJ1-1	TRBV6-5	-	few	CASSYAMNTEAFF	TGTGCCAGCAGTTACGCTATGAACACTGAAGCTTTCTTT
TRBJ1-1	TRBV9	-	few	CASSVAVNTEAFF	TGTGCCAGCAGCGTAGCCGTGAACACTGAAGCTTTCTTT
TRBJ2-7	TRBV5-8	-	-	CASSLGRDSNYEQYF	TGTGCCAGCAGCTTGGGACGGGACTCTAACTACGAGCAGTACTTC
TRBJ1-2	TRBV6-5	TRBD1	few	CASSYSFTGQGAGYTF	TGTGCCAGCAGTTATTCCTTCACGGGACAGGGGGCCGGCTACACCTTC
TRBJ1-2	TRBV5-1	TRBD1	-	CASSLLQGDKDGYTF	TGCGCCAGCAGCTTGCTGCAGGGGGATAAGGATGGCTACACCTTC
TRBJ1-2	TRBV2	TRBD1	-	CASSGSGQGDGYTF	TGTGCCAGCAGTGGATCGGGACAGGGAGACGGCTACACCTTC
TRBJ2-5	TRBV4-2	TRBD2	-	CASSQDNGLAGSETQYF	TGTGCCAGCAGCCAAGATAATGGACTAGCGGGGAGTGAGACCCAGTACTTC
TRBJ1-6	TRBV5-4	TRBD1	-	CASSLAGGDSPLHF	TGTGCCAGCAGCCTTGCAGGGGGAGATTCACCCCTCCACTTT
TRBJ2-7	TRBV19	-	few	CASSIGPGTYEQYF	TGTGCCAGTAGTATAGGCCCGGGGACCTACGAGCAGTACTTC
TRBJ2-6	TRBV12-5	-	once	CASGLSWGSGANVLTF	TGTGCTAGTGGTTTATCTTGGGGCTCCGGGGCCAACGTCCTGACTTTC
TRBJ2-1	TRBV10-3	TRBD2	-	CAIRGGAPDNEQFF	TGTGCCATCCGCGGGGGGGCTCCCGACAATGAGCAGTTCTTC
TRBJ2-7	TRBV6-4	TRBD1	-	CASSLWTGDAYEQYF	TGTGCCAGCAGTCTCTGGACAGGGGACGCCTACGAGCAGTACTTC
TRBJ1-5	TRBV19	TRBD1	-	CASREYQTGNQPQHF	TGTGCCAGTAGGGAATACCAGACAGGGAATCAGCCCCAGCATTTT
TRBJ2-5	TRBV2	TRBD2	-	CASRGTSGGSNQETQYF	TGTGCCAGCAGGGGGACTAGCGGGGGGTCTAACCAAGAGACCCAGTACTTC
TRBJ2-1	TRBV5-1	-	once	CASGQEAISYNEQFF	TGCGCCAGCGGGCAGGAAGCTATCTCCTACAATGAGCAGTTCTTC
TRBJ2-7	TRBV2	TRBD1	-	CASFAGGKDEQYF	TGTGCCAGCTTCGCAGGGGGTAAAGACGAGCAGTACTTC
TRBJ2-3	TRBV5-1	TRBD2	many	CASSLVGSGGTLTQDTQYF	TGCGCCAGCAGCTTGGTGGGGAGCGGGGGTACTCTAACACAGGATACGCAGTATTTT
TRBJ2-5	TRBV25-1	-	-	CASSGTGRGETQYF	TGTGCCAGCAGTGGGACAGGGAGGGGAGAGACCCAGTACTTC
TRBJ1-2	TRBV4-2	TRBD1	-	CASSQENQGAYGYTF	TGTGCCAGCAGCCAAGAAAACCAGGGGGCCTATGGCTACACCTTC
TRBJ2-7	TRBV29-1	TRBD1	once	CSVVVGTGAYEQYF	TGCAGCGTTGTTGTTGGGACAGGGGCCTACGAGCAGTACTTC
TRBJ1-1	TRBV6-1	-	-	CASIEPRGNTEAFF	TGTGCCAGCATCGAGCCCCGAGGGAACACTGAAGCTTTCTTT
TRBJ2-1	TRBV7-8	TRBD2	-	CASSLRAAGGLDEQFF	TGTGCCAGCAGCTTACGAGCTGCGGGGGGGCTGGACGAGCAGTTCTTC
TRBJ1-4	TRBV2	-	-	CASSASGGSEKLFF	TGTGCCAGCAGTGCTTCGGGAGGATCGGAAAAACTGTTTTTT